This TCR beta chain appears in the sequencing data of a study of blood T cell repertoires in COVID-19. Across the study: Collection of acute and convalescent COVID-19 samples took place in the United States, Italy and Spain.

The study recruited people aged roughly 18 to 89 years across more than 20 US areas. Participants reported their clinical history, and cohort assignment relied on those reports. Two negative PCRs, clearance, or symptom resolution had been documented for recovered Cohort 3 donors. Assay: immunoSEQ multiplex PCR; the TCRdb copy retains only in-frame clones and omits some. The sample contains about half a million clones, 88% of which appear only once. The germline V gene has CDR1 MNHEY and CDR2 SVGAGI. The CDR3 length is 11 residues. Source material: PBMCs or T cells enriched from blood (not recorded which). The clonotype comes from a woman aged 55-69 years who had recovered from COVID-19. The chain recombines TRBV6-5 with TRBJ1-3, with D uncertain. The CDR3 is CDKSSGNTIYF. In DNA, the CDR3 is TGTGATAAGAGCTCTGGAAACACCATATATTTT.